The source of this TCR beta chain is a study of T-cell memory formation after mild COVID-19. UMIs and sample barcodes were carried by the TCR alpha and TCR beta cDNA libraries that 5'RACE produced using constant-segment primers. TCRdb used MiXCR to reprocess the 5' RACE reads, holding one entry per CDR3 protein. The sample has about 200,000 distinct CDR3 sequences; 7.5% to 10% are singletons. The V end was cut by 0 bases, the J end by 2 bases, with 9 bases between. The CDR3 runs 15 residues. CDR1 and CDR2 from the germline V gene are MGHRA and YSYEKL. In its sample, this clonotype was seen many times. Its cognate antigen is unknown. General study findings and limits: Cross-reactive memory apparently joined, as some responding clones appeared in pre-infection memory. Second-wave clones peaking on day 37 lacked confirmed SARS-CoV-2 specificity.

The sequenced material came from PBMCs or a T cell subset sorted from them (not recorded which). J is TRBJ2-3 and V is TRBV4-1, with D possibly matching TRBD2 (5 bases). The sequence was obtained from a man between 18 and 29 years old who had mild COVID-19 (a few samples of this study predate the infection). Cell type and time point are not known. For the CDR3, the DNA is TGCGCCAGCAGCCAAGATCGACTACTCACAGATACGCAGTATTTT. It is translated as CASSQDRLLTDTQYF.